These 5 T cell receptor beta chains were sequenced from one sample in a study of CD8+ T cells in alopecia areata. Following RNA extraction, reverse transcription yielded cDNA that acted as the sequencing template. The protocol was immunoSEQ multiplex PCR, while the TCRdb copy is restricted to in-frame clones and leaves out a portion. The table shows 150,000 to 160,000 clones, with approximately 53% occurring only once. Specimen: CD8+ T cells sorted from blood, collected at week 0. All receptors come from a human donor with alopecia areata.

This clone was observed a single time. The chain is built from TRBV27 and TRBJ1-2; TRBD1 is a possible D gene (6 bases). CDR3 length: 13 amino acids. Trimming stripped 3 bases from V and 8 bases from J, with 13 bases between. Looked up from germline, CDR1 is MNHEY and CDR2 is SMNVEV (reference sequence). Here the CDR3 reads CASSFEGGMGYTF. CDR3 bases: TGTGCCAGCAGTTTTGAGGGGGGTATGGGCTACACCTTC.

The chain carries TRBV27 and TRBJ1-2; the D is unclear. Germline CDR1 is MNHEY and CDR2 is SMNVEV (reference sequence). The V end lost 2 bases, the J end lost 4 bases, and 8 bases lay between the germline ends. The CDR3 sequence is 13 residues long. The CDR3 protein is CASSLDKSYGYTF. CDR3 nucleotides: TGTGCCAGCAGTTTAGACAAATCCTATGGCTACACCTTC.

This clone occurred a few times. The rearrangement links TRBV29-1 to TRBJ1-2; no clear D gene. Between the trimmed V and J ends, which lost 0 bases and 7 bases, there was a span of 3 bases. Germline lookup yields CDR1 SQVTM and CDR2 ANQGSEA. The CDR3 consists of 10 residues. CDR3 in amino acids: CSVEESGYTF. For the CDR3, the DNA is TGCAGCGTTGAAGAGTCTGGCTACACCTTC.

The V and J genes are TRBV25-1 and TRBJ2-7, with 8 nucleotides matching TRBD1. The CDR3 runs to 13 residues. V shed 9 bases, J shed 1 base, and the junction held 5 bases outside the gene matches. Germline CDR1 reads MGHDK; CDR2 reads SYGVNS. As DNA, the CDR3 is TGTGCCAGTAGCGGACAGGGTTCCTACGAGCAGTACTTC. It specifies CASSGQGSYEQYF.

The chain employs TRBV30 and TRBJ2-6; D is unclear. V lost 1 base, J lost 3 bases, and 10 bases lay in between. The CDR3 is made up of 15 amino acids. The V gene's germline CDR1 is GTSNPN and CDR2 SVGIG (reference sequence). CDR3 residues: CAWSEIFFGANVLTF. For the CDR3, the DNA is TGTGCCTGGAGTGAAATATTTTTTGGGGCCAACGTCCTGACTTTC.